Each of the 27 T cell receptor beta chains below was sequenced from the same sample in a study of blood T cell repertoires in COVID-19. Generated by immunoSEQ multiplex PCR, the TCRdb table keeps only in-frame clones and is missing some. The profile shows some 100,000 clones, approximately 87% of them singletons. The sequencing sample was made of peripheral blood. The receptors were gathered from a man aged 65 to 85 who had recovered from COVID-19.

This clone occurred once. CDR3 coding DNA: TGTGCCAGCAGCCCAGGGGCTCGCTCCTACGAGCAGTACTTC. Residues: CASSPGARSYEQYF. The chain is built from TRBV9 and TRBJ2-7; D perhaps matches TRBD1 (6 bases). The CDR3 contains 14 residues. V lost 4 bases to trimming and J lost 0 bases, with 11 bases between them. In germline, CDR1 is SGDLS, CDR2 YYNGEE.

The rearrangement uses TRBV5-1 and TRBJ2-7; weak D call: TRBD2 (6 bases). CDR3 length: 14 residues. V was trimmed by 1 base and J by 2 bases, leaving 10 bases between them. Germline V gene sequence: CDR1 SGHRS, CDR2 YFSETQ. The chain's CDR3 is CASSLFPGAYEQYF. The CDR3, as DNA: TGCGCCAGCAGCTTGTTTCCGGGGGCCTACGAGCAGTACTTC.

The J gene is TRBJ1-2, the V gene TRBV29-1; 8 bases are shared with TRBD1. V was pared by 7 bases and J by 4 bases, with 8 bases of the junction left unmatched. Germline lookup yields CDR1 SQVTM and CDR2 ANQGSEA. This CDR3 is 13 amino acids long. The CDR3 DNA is TGCAGCGGGAGACAGGGACAGGCCTATGGCTACACCTTC. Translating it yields CSGRQGQAYGYTF.

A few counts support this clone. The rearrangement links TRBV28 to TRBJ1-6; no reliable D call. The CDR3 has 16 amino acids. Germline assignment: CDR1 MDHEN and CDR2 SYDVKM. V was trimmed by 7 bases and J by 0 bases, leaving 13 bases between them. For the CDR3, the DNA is TGTGCCAGCATTGGAGGGATTTCCTCCTATAATTCACCCCTCCACTTT. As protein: CASIGGISSYNSPLHF.

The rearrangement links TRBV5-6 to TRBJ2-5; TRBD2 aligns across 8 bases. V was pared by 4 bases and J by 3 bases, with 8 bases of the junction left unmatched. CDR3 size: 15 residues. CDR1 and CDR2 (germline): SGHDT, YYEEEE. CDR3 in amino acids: CASSARLALKETQYF. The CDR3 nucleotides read TGTGCCAGCAGCGCCCGACTAGCGCTAAAAGAGACCCAGTACTTC.

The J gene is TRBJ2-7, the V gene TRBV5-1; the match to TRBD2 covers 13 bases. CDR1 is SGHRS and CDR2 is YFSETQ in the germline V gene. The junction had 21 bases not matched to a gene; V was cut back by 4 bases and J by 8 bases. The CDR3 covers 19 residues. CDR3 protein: CASSPIRTSGSDSFIQQYF. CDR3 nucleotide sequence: TGCGCCAGCAGCCCCATCCGGACTAGCGGGAGTGATTCCTTTATCCAGCAGTACTTC.

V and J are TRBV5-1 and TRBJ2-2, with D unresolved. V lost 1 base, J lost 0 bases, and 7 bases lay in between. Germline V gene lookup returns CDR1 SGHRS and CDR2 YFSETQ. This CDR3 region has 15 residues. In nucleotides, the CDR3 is TGCGCCAGCAGCTTGTACAGCACGAACACCGGGGAGCTGTTTTTT. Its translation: CASSLYSTNTGELFF.

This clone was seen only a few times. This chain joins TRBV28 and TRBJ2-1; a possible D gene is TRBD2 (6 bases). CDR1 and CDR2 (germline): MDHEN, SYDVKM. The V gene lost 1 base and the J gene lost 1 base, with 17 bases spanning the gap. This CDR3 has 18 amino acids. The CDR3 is CASSLSSLYGGSYNEQFF. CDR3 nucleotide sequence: TGTGCCAGCAGTTTATCATCCTTGTACGGGGGTTCCTACAATGAGCAGTTCTTC.

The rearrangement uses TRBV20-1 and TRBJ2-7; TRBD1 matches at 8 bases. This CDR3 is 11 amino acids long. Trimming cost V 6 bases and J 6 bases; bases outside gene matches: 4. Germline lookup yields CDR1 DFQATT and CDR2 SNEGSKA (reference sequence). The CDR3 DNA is TGCAGTGCCCGGACAGGGAGCGAGCAGTACTTC. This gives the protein CSARTGSEQYF.

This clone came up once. In DNA form, the CDR3 reads TGTGCCAGCAGCTTCCCTTCGACAGGGCTTGGCTACACCTTC. The encoded protein is CASSFPSTGLGYTF. The V gene is TRBV7-9, the J gene TRBJ1-2, with 7 bases that match TRBD1. The junction had 8 bases not matched to a gene; V was cut back by 3 bases and J by 7 bases. Germline V gene lookup returns CDR1 SEHNR and CDR2 FQNEAQ (reference sequence). The CDR3 totals 14 residues.

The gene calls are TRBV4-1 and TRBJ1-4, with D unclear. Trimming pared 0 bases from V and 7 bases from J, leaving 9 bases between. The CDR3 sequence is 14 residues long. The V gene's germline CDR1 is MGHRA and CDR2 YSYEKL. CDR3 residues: CASSQDLWSEKLFF. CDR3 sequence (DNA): TGCGCCAGCAGCCAAGATTTGTGGAGTGAAAAACTGTTTTTT.

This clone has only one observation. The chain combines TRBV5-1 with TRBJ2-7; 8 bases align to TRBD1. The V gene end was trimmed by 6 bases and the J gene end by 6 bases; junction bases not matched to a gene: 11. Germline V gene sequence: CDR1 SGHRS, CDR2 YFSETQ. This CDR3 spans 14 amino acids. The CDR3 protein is CASTPGQVFGEQYF. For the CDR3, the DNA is TGCGCCAGCACTCCGGGACAGGTCTTCGGCGAGCAGTACTTC.

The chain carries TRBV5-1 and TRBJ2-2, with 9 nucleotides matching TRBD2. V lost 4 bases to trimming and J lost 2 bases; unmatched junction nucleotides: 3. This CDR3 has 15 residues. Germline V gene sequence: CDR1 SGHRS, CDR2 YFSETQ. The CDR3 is CASSERGANTGELFF. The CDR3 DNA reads TGCGCCAGCAGCGAGCGGGGGGCCAACACCGGGGAGCTGTTTTTT.

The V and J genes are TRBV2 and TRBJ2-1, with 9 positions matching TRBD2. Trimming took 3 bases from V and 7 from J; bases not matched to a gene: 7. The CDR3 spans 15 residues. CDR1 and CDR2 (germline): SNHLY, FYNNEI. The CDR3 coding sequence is TGTGCCAGCAGTGATCCTAGCGGGATCTTGAATGAGCAGTTCTTC. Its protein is CASSDPSGILNEQFF.

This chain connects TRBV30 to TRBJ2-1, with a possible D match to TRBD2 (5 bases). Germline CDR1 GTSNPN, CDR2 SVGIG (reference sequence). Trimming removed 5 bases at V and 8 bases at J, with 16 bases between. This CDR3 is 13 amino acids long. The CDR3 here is CAWGVRMRDEQFF. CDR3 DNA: TGTGCCTGGGGGGTAAGGATGCGGGATGAGCAGTTCTTC.

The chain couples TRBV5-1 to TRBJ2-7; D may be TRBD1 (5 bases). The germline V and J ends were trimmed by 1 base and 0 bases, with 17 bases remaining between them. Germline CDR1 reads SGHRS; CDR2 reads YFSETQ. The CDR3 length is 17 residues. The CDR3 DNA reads TGCGCCAGCAGCTTGATCCCGGCAGGCGACAGCTCCTACGAGCAGTACTTC. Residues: CASSLIPAGDSSYEQYF.

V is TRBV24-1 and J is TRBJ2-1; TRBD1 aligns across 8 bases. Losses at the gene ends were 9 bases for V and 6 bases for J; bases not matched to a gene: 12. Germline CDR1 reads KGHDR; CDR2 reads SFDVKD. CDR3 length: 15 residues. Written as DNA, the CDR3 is TGTGCCACCGGCCCAACAGGGGGTCGGCGCAATGAGCAGTTCTTC. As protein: CATGPTGGRRNEQFF.

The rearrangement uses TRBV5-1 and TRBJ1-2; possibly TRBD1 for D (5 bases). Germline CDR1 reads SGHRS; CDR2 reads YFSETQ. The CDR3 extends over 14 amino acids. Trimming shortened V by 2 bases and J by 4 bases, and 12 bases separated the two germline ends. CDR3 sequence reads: CASSLETVGYGYTF. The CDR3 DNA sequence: TGCGCCAGCAGCTTAGAGACAGTAGGCTATGGCTACACCTTC.

The CDR3 coding sequence is TGCGCCAGCACTATCCGGCCATTTAGCGGGGGGGACACCGGGGAGCTGTTTTTT. As protein: CASTIRPFSGGDTGELFF. This chain joins TRBV4-3 and TRBJ2-2; 11 bases agree with TRBD2. Germline values: CDR1 LGHNA, CDR2 YSLEER. The trim removed 7 bases at V and 3 bases at J, leaving 13 bases unmatched. The CDR3 length is 18 residues.

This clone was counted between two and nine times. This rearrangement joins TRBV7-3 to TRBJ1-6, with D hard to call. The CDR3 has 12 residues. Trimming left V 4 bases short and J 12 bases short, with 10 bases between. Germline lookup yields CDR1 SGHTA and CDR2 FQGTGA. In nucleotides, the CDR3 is TGTGCCAGCAGCTCTACAGTGGGACCCCTCCACTTT. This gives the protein CASSSTVGPLHF.

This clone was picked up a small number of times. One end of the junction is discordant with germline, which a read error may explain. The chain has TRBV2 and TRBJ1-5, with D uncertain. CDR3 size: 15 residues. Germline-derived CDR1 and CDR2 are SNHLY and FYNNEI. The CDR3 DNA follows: TGTGCCAGCAGCGAAGAAAAAGCGGTTGGTCAGCCCCAGCATTTT. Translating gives CASSEEKAVGQPQHF.

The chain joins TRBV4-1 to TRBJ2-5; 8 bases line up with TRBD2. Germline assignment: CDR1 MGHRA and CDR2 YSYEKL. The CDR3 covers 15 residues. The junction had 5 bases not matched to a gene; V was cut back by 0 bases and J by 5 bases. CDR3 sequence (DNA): TGCGCCAGCAGCCAAGATCCGGCTAGCGGGGAGACCCAGTACTTC. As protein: CASSQDPASGETQYF.

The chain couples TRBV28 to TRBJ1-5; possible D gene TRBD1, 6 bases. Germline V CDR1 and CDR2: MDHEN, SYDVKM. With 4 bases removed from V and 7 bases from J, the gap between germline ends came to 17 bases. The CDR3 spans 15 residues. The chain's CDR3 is CASSSQQGLGQPQHF. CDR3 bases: TGTGCCAGCAGTTCACAACAGGGCTTGGGGCAGCCCCAGCATTTT.

The CDR3 DNA reads TGTGCCAGCAGCTTATCCGGGACAGCAGAAGCTTTCTTT. The encoded protein is CASSLSGTAEAFF. This sequence joins TRBV11-1 and TRBJ1-1, with 7 nucleotides matching TRBD1. Germline V gene sequence: CDR1 SGHAT, CDR2 FQDESV (reference sequence). V was clipped by 2 bases and J by 8 bases; unmatched bases: 5. The CDR3 loop spans 13 amino acids. The full variable domain, completed using reference TRBV11-1 and TRBJ1-1, is EAEVAQSPRYKITEKSQAVAFWCDPISGHATLYWYRQILGQGPELLVQFQDESVVDDSQLPKDRFSAERLKGVDSTLKIQPAELGDSAMYLCASSLSGTAEAFFGQGTRLTVV.

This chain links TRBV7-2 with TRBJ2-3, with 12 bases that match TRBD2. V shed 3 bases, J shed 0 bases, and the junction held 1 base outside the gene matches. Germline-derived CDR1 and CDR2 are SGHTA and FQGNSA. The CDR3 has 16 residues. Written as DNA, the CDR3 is TGTGCCAGCAGCTTGGGGACTAGCGGGAGCACAGATACGCAGTATTTT. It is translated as CASSLGTSGSTDTQYF.

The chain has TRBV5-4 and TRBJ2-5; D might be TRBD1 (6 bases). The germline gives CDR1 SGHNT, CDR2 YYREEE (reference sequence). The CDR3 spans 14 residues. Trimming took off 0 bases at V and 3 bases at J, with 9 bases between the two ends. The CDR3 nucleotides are TGTGCCAGCAGCTTGGCGGCAGGGGAAGAGACCCAGTACTTC. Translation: CASSLAAGEETQYF.

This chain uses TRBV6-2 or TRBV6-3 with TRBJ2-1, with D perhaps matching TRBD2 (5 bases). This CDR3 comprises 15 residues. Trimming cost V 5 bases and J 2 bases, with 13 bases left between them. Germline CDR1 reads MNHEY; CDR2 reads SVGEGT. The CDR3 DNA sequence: TGTGCCAGCAGTCCAAGCGGACCCACCTACAATGAGCAGTTCTTC. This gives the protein CASSPSGPTYNEQFF.